This TCR beta chain is from a study of T-cell memory formation after mild COVID-19. The V end was cut by 2 bases, the J end by 7 bases, with 14 bases between. The CDR3 length is 14 residues. Germline CDR1 MGHDK, CDR2 SYGVNS. This clonotype was counted only a few times. Each CDR3 protein is one row after TCRdb ran MiXCR on the 5' RACE reads. The table records 200,000 to 300,000 distinct CDR3 sequences, over 9% of them present only once. The clonotype was recovered from a man aged 18 to 30 who had mild COVID-19 (a few samples of this study predate the infection). Cell type and time point are not known. The genes are TRBV25-1 and TRBJ1-2, with D perhaps matching TRBD1 (5 bases). Material for sequencing was PBMCs or a T cell subset sorted from them (not recorded which). The CDR3, as DNA: TGTGCCAGCAGTGAAATGAAAGGCAGGGTTGGCTACACCTTC. This codes for CASSEMKGRVGYTF.